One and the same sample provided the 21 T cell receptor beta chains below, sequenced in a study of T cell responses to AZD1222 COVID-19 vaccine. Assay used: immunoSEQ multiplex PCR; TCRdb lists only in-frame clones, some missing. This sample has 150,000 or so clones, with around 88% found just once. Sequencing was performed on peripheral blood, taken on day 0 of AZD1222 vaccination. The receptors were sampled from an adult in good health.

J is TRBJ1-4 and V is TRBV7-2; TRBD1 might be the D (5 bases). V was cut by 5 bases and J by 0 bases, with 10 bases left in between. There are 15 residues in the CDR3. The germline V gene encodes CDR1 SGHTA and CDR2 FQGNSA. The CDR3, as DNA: TGTGCCAGCAGCCGGGGGGGTACAACTAATGAAAAACTGTTTTTT. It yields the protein CASSRGGTTNEKLFF. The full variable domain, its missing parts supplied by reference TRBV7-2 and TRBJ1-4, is GAGVSQSPSNKVTEKGKDVELRCDPISGHTALYWYRQSLGQGLEFLIYFQGNSAPDKSGLPSDRFSAERTGGSVSTLTIQRTQQEDSAVYLCASSRGGTTNEKLFFGSGTQLSVL.

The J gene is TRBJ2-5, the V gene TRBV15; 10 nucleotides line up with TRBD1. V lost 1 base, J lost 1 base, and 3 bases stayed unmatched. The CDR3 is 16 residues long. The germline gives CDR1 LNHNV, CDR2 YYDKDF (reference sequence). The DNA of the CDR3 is TGTGCCACCAGCAGAGCTTGGACAGGGGGCCAAGAGACCCAGTACTTC. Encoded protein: CATSRAWTGGQETQYF.

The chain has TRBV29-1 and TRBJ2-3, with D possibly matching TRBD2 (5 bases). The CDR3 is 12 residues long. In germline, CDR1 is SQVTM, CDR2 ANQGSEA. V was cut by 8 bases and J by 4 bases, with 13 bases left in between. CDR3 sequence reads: CSTTSGPDTQYF. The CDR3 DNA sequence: TGCAGCACAACCAGCGGTCCAGATACGCAGTATTTT.

The CDR3 DNA reads as TGTGCCAGCAGGGGGGGGGACAGCTATGGCTACACCTTC. It yields the protein CASRGGDSYGYTF. The chain links TRBV12-3 or TRBV12-4 to TRBJ1-2, with 7 nucleotides matching TRBD1. Losses at the gene ends were 6 bases for V and 4 bases for J; bases not matched to a gene: 5. The CDR3 runs to 13 residues.

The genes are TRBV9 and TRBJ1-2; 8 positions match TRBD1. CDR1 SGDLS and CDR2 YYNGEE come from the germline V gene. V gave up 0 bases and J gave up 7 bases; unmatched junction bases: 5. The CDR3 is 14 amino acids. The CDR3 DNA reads TGTGCCAGCAGCGTAGGACAGGGGTTCGGTGGCTACACCTTC. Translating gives CASSVGQGFGGYTF.

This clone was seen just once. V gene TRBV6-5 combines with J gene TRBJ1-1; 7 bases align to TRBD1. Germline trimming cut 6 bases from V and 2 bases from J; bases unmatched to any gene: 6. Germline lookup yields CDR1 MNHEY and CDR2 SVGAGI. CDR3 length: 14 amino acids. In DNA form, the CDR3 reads TGTGCCAGCAGCCGCGACAGGGTAAACACTGAAGCTTTCTTT. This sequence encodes CASSRDRVNTEAFF.

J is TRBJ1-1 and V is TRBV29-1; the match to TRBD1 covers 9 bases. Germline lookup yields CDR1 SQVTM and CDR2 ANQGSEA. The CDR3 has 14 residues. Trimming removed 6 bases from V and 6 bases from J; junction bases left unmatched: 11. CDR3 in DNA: TGCAGCGTGCCCTCGACAGGGGGGAGAGCTGAAGCTTTCTTT. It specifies CSVPSTGGRAEAFF.

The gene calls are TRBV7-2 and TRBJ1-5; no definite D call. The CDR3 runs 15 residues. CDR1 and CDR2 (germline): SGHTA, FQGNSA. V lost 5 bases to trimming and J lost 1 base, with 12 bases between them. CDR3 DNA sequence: TGTGCCAGCAGCCCATTGCGGGGAAGCAATCAGCCCCAGCATTTT. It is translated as CASSPLRGSNQPQHF.

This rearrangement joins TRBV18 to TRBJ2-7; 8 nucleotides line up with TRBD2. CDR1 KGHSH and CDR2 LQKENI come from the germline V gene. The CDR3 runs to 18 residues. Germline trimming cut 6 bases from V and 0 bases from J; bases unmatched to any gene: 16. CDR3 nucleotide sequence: TGTGCCAGCTCGCCCTTTTCTGGACGGGGGGGCAGCTCCTACGAGCAGTACTTC. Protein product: CASSPFSGRGGSSYEQYF. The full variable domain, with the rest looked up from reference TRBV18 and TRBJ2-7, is NAGVMQNPRHLVRRRGQEARLRCSPMKGHSHVYWYRQLPEEGLKFMVYLQKENIIDESGMPKERFSAEFPKEGPSILRIQQVVRGDSAAYFCASSPFSGRGGSSYEQYFGPGTRLTVT.

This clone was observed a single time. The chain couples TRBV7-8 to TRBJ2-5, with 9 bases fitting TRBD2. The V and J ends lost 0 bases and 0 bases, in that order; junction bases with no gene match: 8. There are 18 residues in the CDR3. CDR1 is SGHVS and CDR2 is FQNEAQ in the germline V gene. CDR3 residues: CASSLAIVSSGDQETQYF. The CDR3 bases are TGTGCCAGCAGCTTAGCCATCGTGTCTAGCGGGGACCAAGAGACCCAGTACTTC.

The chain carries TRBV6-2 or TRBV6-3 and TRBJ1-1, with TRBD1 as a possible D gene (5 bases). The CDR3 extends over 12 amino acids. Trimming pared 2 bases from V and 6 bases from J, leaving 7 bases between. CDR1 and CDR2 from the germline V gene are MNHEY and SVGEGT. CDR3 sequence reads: CASSYAGAEAFF. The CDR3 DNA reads TGTGCCAGCAGTTACGCGGGGGCTGAAGCTTTCTTT.

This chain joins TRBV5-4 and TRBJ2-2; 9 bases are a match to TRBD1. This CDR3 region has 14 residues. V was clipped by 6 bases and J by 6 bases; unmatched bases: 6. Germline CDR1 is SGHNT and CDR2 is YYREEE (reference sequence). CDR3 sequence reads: CASTGTGRAGELFF. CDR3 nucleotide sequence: TGTGCCAGCACCGGGACAGGGAGGGCCGGGGAGCTGTTTTTT.

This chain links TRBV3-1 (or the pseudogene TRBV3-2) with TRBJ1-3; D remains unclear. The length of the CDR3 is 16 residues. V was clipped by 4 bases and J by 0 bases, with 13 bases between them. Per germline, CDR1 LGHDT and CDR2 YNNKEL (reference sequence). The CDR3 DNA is TGTGCCAGCAGCCTGCCCCCGAGTAGCTCTGGAAACACCATATATTTT. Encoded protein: CASSLPPSSSGNTIYF.

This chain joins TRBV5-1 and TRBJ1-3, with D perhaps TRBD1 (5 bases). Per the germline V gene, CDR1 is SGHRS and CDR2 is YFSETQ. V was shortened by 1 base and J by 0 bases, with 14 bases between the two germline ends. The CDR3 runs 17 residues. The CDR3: CASSLSGTDASGNTIYF. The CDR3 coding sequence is TGCGCCAGCAGCTTGTCCGGGACGGATGCCTCTGGAAACACCATATATTTT.

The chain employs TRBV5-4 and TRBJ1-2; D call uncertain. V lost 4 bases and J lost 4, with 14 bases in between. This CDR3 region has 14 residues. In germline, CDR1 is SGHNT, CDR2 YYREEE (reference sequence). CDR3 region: CASSPLEGSYGYTF. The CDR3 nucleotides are TGTGCCAGCAGCCCGTTAGAGGGATCCTATGGCTACACCTTC.

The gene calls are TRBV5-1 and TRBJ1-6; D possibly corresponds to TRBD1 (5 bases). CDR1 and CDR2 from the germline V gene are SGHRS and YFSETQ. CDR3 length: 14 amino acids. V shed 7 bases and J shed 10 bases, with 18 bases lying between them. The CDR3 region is CASRPTVSNSPLHF. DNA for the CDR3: TGCGCCAGCCGACCGACAGTATCTAACTCACCCCTCCACTTT. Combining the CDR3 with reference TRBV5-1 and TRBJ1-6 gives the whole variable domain KAGVTQTPRYLIKTRGQQVTLSCSPISGHRSVSWYQQTPGQGLQFLFEYFSETQRNKGNFPGRFSGRQFSNSRSEMNVSTLELGDSALYLCASRPTVSNSPLHFGNGTRLTVT.

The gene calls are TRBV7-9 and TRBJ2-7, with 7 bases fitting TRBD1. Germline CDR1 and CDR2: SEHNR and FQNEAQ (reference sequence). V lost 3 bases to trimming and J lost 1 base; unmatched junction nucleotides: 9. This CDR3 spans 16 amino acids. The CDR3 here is CASSFFKGAGSYEQYF. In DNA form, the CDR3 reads TGTGCCAGCAGCTTTTTTAAGGGGGCTGGATCCTACGAGCAGTACTTC.

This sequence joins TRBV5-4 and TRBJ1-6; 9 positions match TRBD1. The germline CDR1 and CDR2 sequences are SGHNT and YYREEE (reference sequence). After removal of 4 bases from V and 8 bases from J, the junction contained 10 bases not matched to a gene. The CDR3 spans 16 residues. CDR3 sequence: CASSKPPGQGDSPLHF. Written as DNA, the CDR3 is TGTGCCAGCAGCAAACCACCGGGACAGGGAGATTCACCCCTCCACTTT.

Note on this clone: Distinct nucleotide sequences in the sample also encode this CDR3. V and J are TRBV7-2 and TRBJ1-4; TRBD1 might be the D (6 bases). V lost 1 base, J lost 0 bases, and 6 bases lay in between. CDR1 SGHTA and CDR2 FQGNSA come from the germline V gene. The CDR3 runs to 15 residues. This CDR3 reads CASSLDRATNEKLFF. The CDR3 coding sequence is TGTGCCAGCAGCTTAGACAGGGCAACTAATGAAAAACTGTTTTTT.

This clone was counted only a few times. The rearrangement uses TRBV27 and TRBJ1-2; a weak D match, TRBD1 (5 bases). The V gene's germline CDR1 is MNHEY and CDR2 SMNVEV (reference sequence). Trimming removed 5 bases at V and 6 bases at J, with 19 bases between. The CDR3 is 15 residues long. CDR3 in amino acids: CASSEGEWREDGYTF. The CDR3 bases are TGTGCCAGCAGTGAAGGGGAGTGGAGAGAAGATGGCTACACCTTC.

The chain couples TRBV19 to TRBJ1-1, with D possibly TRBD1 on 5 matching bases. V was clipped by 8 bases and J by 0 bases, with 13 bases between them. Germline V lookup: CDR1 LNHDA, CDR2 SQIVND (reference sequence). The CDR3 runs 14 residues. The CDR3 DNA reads TGTGCCAGTCGCGAAGACAGCTTGAACACTGAAGCTTTCTTT. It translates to CASREDSLNTEAFF.